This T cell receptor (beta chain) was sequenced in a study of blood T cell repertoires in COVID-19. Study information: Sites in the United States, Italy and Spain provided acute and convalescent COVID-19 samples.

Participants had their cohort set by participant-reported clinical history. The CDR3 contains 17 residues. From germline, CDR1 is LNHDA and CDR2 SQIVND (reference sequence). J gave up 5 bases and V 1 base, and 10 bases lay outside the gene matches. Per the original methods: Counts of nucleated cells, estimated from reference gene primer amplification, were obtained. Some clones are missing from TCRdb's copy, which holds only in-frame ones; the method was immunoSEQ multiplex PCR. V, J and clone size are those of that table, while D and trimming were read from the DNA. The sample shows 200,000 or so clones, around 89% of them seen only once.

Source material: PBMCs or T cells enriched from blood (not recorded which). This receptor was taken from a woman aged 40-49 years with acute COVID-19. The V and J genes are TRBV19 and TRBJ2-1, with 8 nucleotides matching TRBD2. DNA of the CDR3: TGTGCCAGTAGTATAGCGCTAGCGGGCCTTGGACACAATGAGCAGTTCTTC. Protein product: CASSIALAGLGHNEQFF.